Each of the 32 T cell receptor beta chains below was sequenced from the same sample in a study of blood T cell repertoires in COVID-19. Sequencing used immunoSEQ multiplex PCR; TCRdb keeps in-frame clones, though not all of them. The repertoire consists of more than 150,000 clones, with about 85% occurring once and the leading ten covering around 2.4%. Sequencing was done on a sample of PBMCs or T cells enriched from blood (not recorded which). All receptors come from a woman under 40 who had recovered from COVID-19.

The chain joins TRBV6-2 or TRBV6-3 to TRBJ1-2; 9 bases are shared with TRBD1. CDR3 length: 13 residues. Per germline, CDR1 MNHEY and CDR2 SVGEGT. J gave up 6 bases and V 7 bases, and 6 bases lay outside the gene matches. DNA for the CDR3: TGTGCCAGCACCCCGGACAGGGGTAATGGCTACACCTTC. Translation gives CASTPDRGNGYTF.

The rearrangement uses TRBV2 and TRBJ1-4, with 8 bases aligning to TRBD1. J was trimmed by 0 bases and V by 6 bases; bases with no gene match: 0. The CDR3 consists of 14 residues. The germline V gene has CDR1 SNHLY and CDR2 FYNNEI. The CDR3 spells CASRDRATNEKLFF. For the CDR3, the DNA is TGTGCCAGCAGGGACAGGGCAACTAATGAAAAACTGTTTTTT.

The chain uses TRBV11-2 and TRBJ2-7, with TRBD2 identical over 13 bases. Germline V gene lookup returns CDR1 SGHAT and CDR2 FQNNGV. V shed 4 bases and J 3 bases; nucleotides not matched to a gene: 3. The CDR3 is 15 residues long. The CDR3 DNA reads as TGTGCCAGCAGCTCAAGACTAGCGGGAGGCTACGAGCAGTACTTC. This encodes CASSSRLAGGYEQYF.

The chain couples TRBV21-1 to TRBJ1-1. TRBV21-1 is a known pseudogene. This CDR3 is 13 amino acids long. Here the CDR3 reads CAGRKGLGTEAFF. The CDR3 coding sequence is TGTGCCGGAAGGAAGGGACTGGGCACTGAAGCTTTCTTT.

The V and J genes are TRBV7-9 and TRBJ1-6; the D is unclear. Trimming removed 3 bases at V and 10 bases at J, with 13 bases between. Germline CDR1 is SEHNR and CDR2 is FQNEAQ (reference sequence). The CDR3 has 14 amino acids. The CDR3 DNA reads as TGTGCCAGCAGCTTGAATTACATGGGCTCACCCCTCCACTTT. It specifies CASSLNYMGSPLHF.

The chain couples TRBV7-8 to TRBJ1-5; the match to TRBD1 covers 7 bases. Germline assignment: CDR1 SGHVS and CDR2 FQNEAQ. The CDR3 has 16 amino acids. Trimming at V came to 1 base and at J to 4 bases, leaving 7 bases not matched to a gene. The CDR3 is CASSLEGAGWNQPQHF. The DNA for the CDR3 is TGTGCCAGCAGCTTAGAGGGGGCAGGGTGGAATCAGCCCCAGCATTTT.

The V and J genes are TRBV19 and TRBJ1-5; no clear D. The CDR3 is 17 residues long. In germline, CDR1 is LNHDA, CDR2 SQIVND (reference sequence). The V end was cut by 4 bases, the J end by 0 bases, with 16 bases between. CDR3 protein: CASSSPGRGHSNQPQHF. The CDR3 DNA reads TGTGCCAGTAGTAGCCCCGGCCGGGGTCATAGCAATCAGCCCCAGCATTTT.

The chain uses TRBV10-3 and TRBJ2-3, with TRBD2 matching 9 bases. The germline gives CDR1 ENHRY, CDR2 SYGVKD. Germline trimming cut 2 bases from V and 0 bases from J; bases unmatched to any gene: 6. The CDR3 runs to 17 residues. For the CDR3, the DNA is TGTGCCATCAGTGAGCAGTCTAGCGGGGTCAGCACAGATACGCAGTATTTT. It codes for CAISEQSSGVSTDTQYF.

V and J are TRBV28 and TRBJ1-1; 11 nucleotides agree with TRBD1. CDR3 length equals 14 residues. With V trimmed by 7 bases and J by 3 bases, 4 bases remained unmatched. Germline V gene sequence: CDR1 MDHEN, CDR2 SYDVKM. The CDR3 protein is CASIGDRGYTEAFF. The CDR3 DNA reads TGTGCCAGCATCGGGGACAGGGGGTACACTGAAGCTTTCTTT. Combining the CDR3 with reference TRBV28 and TRBJ1-1 gives the whole variable domain DVKVTQSSRYLVKRTGEKVFLECVQDMDHENMFWYRQDPGLGLRLIYFSYDVKMKEKGDIPEGYSVSREKKERFSLILESASTNQTSMYLCASIGDRGYTEAFFGQGTRLTVV.

Details on this clone: Other DNA sequences in the same sample also yield this CDR3. J is TRBJ1-1 and V is TRBV11-3, with D perhaps matching TRBD1 (6 bases). The V and J ends lost 5 bases and 0 bases respectively, with 10 bases between them. From germline, CDR1 is SGHNT and CDR2 YENEEA. This CDR3 contains 14 residues. The CDR3 sequence is CASSLQGMNTEAFF. The CDR3 DNA is TGTGCCAGCAGCCTTCAGGGGATGAACACTGAAGCTTTCTTT.

The rearrangement uses TRBV6-5 and TRBJ1-2, with D maybe TRBD1 (6 bases). Per the germline V gene, CDR1 is MNHEY and CDR2 is SVGAGI. Trimming cost V 8 bases and J 6 bases, with 10 bases left between them. CDR3 length equals 11 residues. CDR3: CASRTANGYTF. The DNA of the CDR3 is TGTGCCAGCCGGACAGCGAATGGCTACACCTTC.

The chain uses TRBV30 and TRBJ2-3; D remains ambiguous. Trimming pared 3 bases from V and 10 bases from J, leaving 11 bases between. The CDR3 length is 11 residues. Germline V lookup: CDR1 GTSNPN, CDR2 SVGIG (reference sequence). CDR3 sequence: CAWRKTRSQYF. The CDR3 nucleotides are TGTGCCTGGAGAAAGACAAGGTCGCAGTATTTT.

The chain is built from TRBV18 and TRBJ2-7, with a tentative D call TRBD2 (6 bases). The CDR3 totals 16 residues. Per the germline V gene, CDR1 is KGHSH and CDR2 is LQKENI. Trimming took 1 base from V and 2 from J, leaving 15 bases between them. CDR3 coding DNA: TGTGCCAGCTCACCACTTCAGCGGGCGGATACCTACGAGCAGTACTTC. Its translation is CASSPLQRADTYEQYF. Looking up the rest from reference TRBV18 and TRBJ2-7 gives the full variable domain: NAGVMQNPRHLVRRRGQEARLRCSPMKGHSHVYWYRQLPEEGLKFMVYLQKENIIDESGMPKERFSAEFPKEGPSILRIQQVVRGDSAAYFCASSPLQRADTYEQYFGPGTRLTVT.

The V gene is TRBV19, the J gene TRBJ1-5, with no clear D. Germline assignment: CDR1 LNHDA and CDR2 SQIVND (reference sequence). The CDR3 is 15 amino acids. The ends were cut back, 8 bases at V and 0 bases at J, with 14 bases in the middle. CDR3 nucleotide sequence: TGTGCCAGTTCAAGAGTCGGGGATAGCAATCAGCCCCAGCATTTT. It codes for CASSRVGDSNQPQHF.

This clone was counted a single time. V usage is TRBV6-2 or TRBV6-3 and J usage is TRBJ1-2, with 9 bases lining up with TRBD1. This CDR3 comprises 14 residues. Germline lookup yields CDR1 MNHEY and CDR2 SVGEGT. The V and J ends lost 5 bases and 4 bases, in that order; junction bases with no gene match: 5. CDR3 in amino acids: CASSRDRALYGYTF. The CDR3 coding sequence is TGTGCCAGCAGTCGGGACAGGGCCCTCTATGGCTACACCTTC.

This clone was seen just once. The rearrangement uses TRBV2 and TRBJ1-1; no clear D gene. The CDR3 length is 11 residues. V gave up 8 bases and J gave up 3 bases, with 7 bases separating them. CDR1 SNHLY and CDR2 FYNNEI come from the germline V gene. Here the CDR3 DNA reads TGTGCCAGCGCGTATCACACTGAAGCTTTCTTT. Translation: CASAYHTEAFF.

The chain uses TRBV5-1 and TRBJ1-4; D possibly corresponds to TRBD1 (6 bases). The CDR3 is 15 amino acids. Trimming took off 2 bases at V and 6 bases at J, with 14 bases between the two ends. CDR1 is SGHRS and CDR2 is YFSETQ in the germline V gene. CDR3 in amino acids: CASSLVGRGDEKLFF. CDR3 coding DNA: TGCGCCAGCAGCTTAGTCGGCAGGGGAGATGAAAAACTGTTTTTT.

This sequence joins TRBV12-3 or TRBV12-4 and TRBJ2-3; D unresolved. This CDR3 contains 11 residues. V was trimmed by 6 bases and J by 7 bases, leaving 8 bases between them. Written as DNA, the CDR3 is TGTGCCAGCAGCCCCAGGAATACGCAGTATTTT. Translating it yields CASSPRNTQYF.

This sequence joins TRBV6-1 and TRBJ1-5, with D unclear. The CDR3 consists of 12 residues. From germline, CDR1 is MNHNS and CDR2 SASEGT. Trimming took off 2 bases at V and 15 bases at J, with 14 bases between the two ends. The DNA for the CDR3 is TGTGCCAGCAGTGAATCTAGTATCCGGTGGCATTTT. Protein product: CASSESSIRWHF.

The chain joins TRBV3-1 (or the pseudogene TRBV3-2) to TRBJ2-7, with a possible D match to TRBD2 (5 bases). V lost 7 bases to trimming and J lost 3 bases, with 16 bases between them. CDR3 length equals 14 residues. The V gene's germline CDR1 is LGHDT and CDR2 YNNKEL (reference sequence). DNA of the CDR3: TGTGCCAGCACCGTTTCTGCGGAGGACTACGAGCAGTACTTC. It is translated as CASTVSAEDYEQYF.

This clone was recorded only once. The V call is TRBV5-1, the J call TRBJ1-1; TRBD1 aligns across 7 bases. V was clipped by 4 bases and J by 8 bases; unmatched bases: 5. The germline V gene encodes CDR1 SGHRS and CDR2 YFSETQ. The CDR3 spans 12 residues. CDR3 nucleotide sequence: TGCGCCAGCAGCGCACAGGGGTCCGAAGCTTTCTTT. Amino acid sequence: CASSAQGSEAFF.

The genes are TRBV2 and TRBJ2-3, with D possibly TRBD2 on 5 matching bases. CDR3 length: 17 residues. Trimming pared 3 bases from V and 0 bases from J, leaving 16 bases between. The germline V gene encodes CDR1 SNHLY and CDR2 FYNNEI. DNA for the CDR3: TGTGCCAGCAGTGAGGGCTTTTCCAGCGGCAGCACAGATACGCAGTATTTT. Protein sequence: CASSEGFSSGSTDTQYF.

The V gene is TRBV4-3, the J gene TRBJ1-1; D ambiguous. Trimming stripped 1 base from V and 4 bases from J, with 10 bases between. The CDR3 extends over 14 amino acids. The germline CDR1 and CDR2 sequences are LGHNA and YSLEER. CDR3: CASSQGNSGTEAFF. The CDR3 nucleotides are TGCGCCAGCAGCCAAGGGAACAGTGGCACTGAAGCTTTCTTT.

This clone was seen only once. J is TRBJ2-2 and V is TRBV30, with TRBD2 identical over 7 bases. This CDR3 has 15 amino acids. The germline V gene encodes CDR1 GTSNPN and CDR2 SVGIG (reference sequence). After removal of 2 bases from V and 4 bases from J, the junction contained 7 bases not matched to a gene. The CDR3 DNA reads as TGTGCCTGGAGTCGTGGGAGGGTTGGCACCGGGGAGCTGTTTTTT. Translation: CAWSRGRVGTGELFF.

The J gene is TRBJ1-1, the V gene TRBV30; D is undetermined. The CDR3 sequence is 12 residues long. Germline V gene lookup returns CDR1 GTSNPN and CDR2 SVGIG (reference sequence). Trimming stripped 2 bases from V and 4 bases from J, with 8 bases between. The CDR3 spells CAWSHGGTEAFF. The CDR3 DNA is TGTGCCTGGAGTCACGGAGGCACTGAAGCTTTCTTT.

This sequence joins TRBV30 and TRBJ1-3; D is unclear. Germline V gene sequence: CDR1 GTSNPN, CDR2 SVGIG (reference sequence). There are 12 residues in the CDR3. Trimming removed 7 bases at V and 0 bases at J, with 7 bases between. This CDR3 reads CASIYSGNTIYF. In DNA form, the CDR3 reads TGTGCCTCAATCTACTCTGGAAACACCATATATTTT. The full variable domain, completed using reference TRBV30 and TRBJ1-3, is SQTIHQWPATLVQPVGSPLSLECTVEGTSNPNLYWYRQAAGRGLQLLFYSVGIGQISSEVPQNLSASRPQDRQFILSSKKLLLSDSGFYLCASIYSGNTIYFGEGSWLTVV.

CDR3 in amino acids: CASSQDPGIPGKGYTF. CDR3 nucleotides: TGTGCCAGCAGCCAAGACCCGGGAATCCCGGGGAAGGGCTACACCTTC. The chain couples TRBV3-1 (or the pseudogene TRBV3-2) to TRBJ1-2; the D is unclear. Between the trimmed V and J ends, which lost 0 bases and 8 bases, there was a span of 19 bases. The CDR3 consists of 16 residues. Germline loops: CDR1 LGHDT, CDR2 YNNKEL (reference sequence).

The chain couples TRBV2 to TRBJ1-3, with D tentatively TRBD1 (6 bases). CDR1 and CDR2 from the germline V gene are SNHLY and FYNNEI. The CDR3 spans 17 residues. Trimming left V 3 bases short and J 0 bases short, with 15 bases between. The CDR3 is CASSEDSPLFSGNTIYF. CDR3 nucleotides: TGTGCCAGCAGTGAGGACAGTCCCCTTTTCTCTGGAAACACCATATATTTT.

The rearrangement joins TRBV27 to TRBJ2-6, with D maybe TRBD1 (5 bases). V was pared by 0 bases and J by 2 bases, with 8 bases between. This CDR3 has 16 amino acids. Germline V gene sequence: CDR1 MNHEY, CDR2 SMNVEV (reference sequence). The DNA of the CDR3 is TGTGCCAGCAGTTTATCGTGGGGCCCTGGGGCCAACGTCCTGACTTTC. This codes for CASSLSWGPGANVLTF.

The V call is TRBV10-2, the J call TRBJ1-1; no clear D. The CDR3 extends over 14 amino acids. Germline CDR1 WSHSY, CDR2 SAAADI. Trimming left V 4 bases short and J 4 bases short, with 13 bases between. CDR3 protein: CASSAGKVVTEAFF. CDR3 coding DNA: TGCGCCAGCAGTGCGGGAAAGGTAGTCACTGAAGCTTTCTTT.

This rearrangement joins TRBV4-1 to TRBJ1-3, with D maybe TRBD1 (6 bases). From germline, CDR1 is MGHRA and CDR2 YSYEKL. The CDR3 covers 16 residues. The V and J ends lost 8 bases and 0 bases respectively, with 17 bases between them. The chain's CDR3 is CASGPPGTSSGNTIYF. The CDR3 bases are TGCGCCAGCGGTCCGCCCGGGACAAGCTCTGGAAACACCATATATTTT.

The CDR3 DNA follows: TGCGCCAGCAGCTCGGGGGTCAATCAGCCCCAGCATTTT. Translating gives CASSSGVNQPQHF. The rearrangement joins TRBV5-1 to TRBJ1-5, with TRBD1 as a possible D gene (5 bases). Germline lookup yields CDR1 SGHRS and CDR2 YFSETQ. Trimming stripped 3 bases from V and 3 bases from J, with 7 bases between. CDR3 length: 13 residues.